This T cell receptor beta chain was profiled in a study of T cell repertoires in cytomegalovirus infection. Overall study context: It was recently identified HLA-C-restricted and well-studied HLA-B-restricted CMV epitopes that the study used.

V lost 8 bases, J lost 1 base, and 8 bases stayed unmatched. CDR3 length equals 16 residues. Germline CDR1 SNHLY, CDR2 FYNNEI. The table lists this clonotype with a few counts. Its cognate antigen is unknown. TCRdb reprocessed the reads via MiXCR and lists one record per CDR3 protein. The sample holds 700,000 to 850,000 distinct CDR3 sequences, approximately 29% seen once. This TCR derives from a human donor in good health (CMV status not recorded). Some clones in this sample may be carry-over from other donors' samples. V and J are TRBV2 and TRBJ1-1; TRBD1 matches 12 bases. The material was cultured CD8+ T cells from PBMCs, obtained from culture after CMV antigen stimulation. This chain's CDR3 is CASPTGTGGRNTEAFF. The CDR3 coding sequence is TGTGCCAGCCCCACGGGGACAGGGGGCCGGAACACTGAAGCTTTCTTT.